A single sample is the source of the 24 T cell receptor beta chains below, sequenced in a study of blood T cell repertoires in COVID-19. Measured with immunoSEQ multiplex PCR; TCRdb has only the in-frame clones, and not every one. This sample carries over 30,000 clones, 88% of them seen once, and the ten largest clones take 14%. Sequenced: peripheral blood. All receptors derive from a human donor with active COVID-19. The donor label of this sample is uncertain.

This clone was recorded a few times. The CDR3 loop is CASSSGQGSEQYF. The CDR3 nucleotides read TGTGCCAGCAGCAGCGGACAGGGGAGCGAGCAGTACTTC. This chain connects TRBV3-1 (or the pseudogene TRBV3-2) to TRBJ2-7; TRBD1 aligns across 9 bases. Germline lookup yields CDR1 LGHDT and CDR2 YNNKEL (reference sequence). Losses at the gene ends were 5 bases for V and 6 bases for J; bases not matched to a gene: 5. This CDR3 region has 13 residues.

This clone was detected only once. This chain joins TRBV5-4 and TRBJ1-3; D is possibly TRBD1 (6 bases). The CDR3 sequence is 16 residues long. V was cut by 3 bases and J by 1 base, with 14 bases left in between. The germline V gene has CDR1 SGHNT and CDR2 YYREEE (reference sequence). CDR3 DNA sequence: TGTGCCAGCAGCTCGGACCCCGGGACATCTGGAAACACCATATATTTT. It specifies CASSSDPGTSGNTIYF.

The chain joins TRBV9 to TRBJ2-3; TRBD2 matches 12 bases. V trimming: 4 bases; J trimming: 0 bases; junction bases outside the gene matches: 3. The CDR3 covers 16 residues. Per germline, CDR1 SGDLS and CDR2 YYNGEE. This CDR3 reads CASSPTSGGSTDTQYF. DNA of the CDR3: TGTGCCAGCAGCCCGACTAGCGGGGGAAGCACAGATACGCAGTATTTT.

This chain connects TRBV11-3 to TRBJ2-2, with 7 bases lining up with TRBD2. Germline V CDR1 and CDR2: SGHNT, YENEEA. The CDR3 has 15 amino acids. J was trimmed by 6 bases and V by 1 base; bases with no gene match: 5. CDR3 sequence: CASSLVAGSAGELFF. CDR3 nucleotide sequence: TGTGCCAGCAGCTTAGTAGCGGGTTCCGCCGGGGAGCTGTTTTTT.

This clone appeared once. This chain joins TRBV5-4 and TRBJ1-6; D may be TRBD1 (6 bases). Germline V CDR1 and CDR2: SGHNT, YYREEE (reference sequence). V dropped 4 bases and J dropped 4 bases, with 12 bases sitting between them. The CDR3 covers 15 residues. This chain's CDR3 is CASSPERGYNSPLHF. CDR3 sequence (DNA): TGTGCCAGCAGCCCGGAGAGGGGGTATAATTCACCCCTCCACTTT.

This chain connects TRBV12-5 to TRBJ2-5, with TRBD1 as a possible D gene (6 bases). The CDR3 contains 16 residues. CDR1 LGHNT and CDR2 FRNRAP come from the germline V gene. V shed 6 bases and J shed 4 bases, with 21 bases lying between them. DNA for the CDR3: TGTGCTAGTGGGATCCCCCCTCTCTTAGGGGGAGAGACCCAGTACTTC. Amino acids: CASGIPPLLGGETQYF.

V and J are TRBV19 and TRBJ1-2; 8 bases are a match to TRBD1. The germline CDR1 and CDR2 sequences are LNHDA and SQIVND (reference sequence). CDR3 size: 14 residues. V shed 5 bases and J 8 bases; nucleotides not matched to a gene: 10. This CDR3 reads CASSPSGGITGYTF. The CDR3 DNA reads TGTGCCAGTAGTCCATCAGGGGGCATAACGGGCTACACCTTC.

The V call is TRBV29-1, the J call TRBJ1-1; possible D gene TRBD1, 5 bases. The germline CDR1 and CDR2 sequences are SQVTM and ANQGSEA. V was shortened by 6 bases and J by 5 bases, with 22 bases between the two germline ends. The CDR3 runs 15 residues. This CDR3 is CSVLGHLGVGTEAFF. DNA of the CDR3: TGCAGCGTCTTGGGGCATCTTGGTGTCGGGACTGAAGCTTTCTTT.

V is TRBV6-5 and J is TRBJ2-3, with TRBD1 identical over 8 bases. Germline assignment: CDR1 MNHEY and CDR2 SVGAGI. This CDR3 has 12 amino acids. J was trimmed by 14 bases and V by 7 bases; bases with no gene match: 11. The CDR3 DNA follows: TGTGCCAGCACCCTACCGACAGGGGTGATGTATTTT. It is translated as CASTLPTGVMYF.

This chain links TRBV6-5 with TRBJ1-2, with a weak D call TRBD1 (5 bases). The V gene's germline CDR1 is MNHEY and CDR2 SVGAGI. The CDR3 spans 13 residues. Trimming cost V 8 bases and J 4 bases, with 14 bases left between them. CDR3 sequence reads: CASGPTASYGYTF. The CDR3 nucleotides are TGTGCCAGCGGCCCGACAGCGTCCTATGGCTACACCTTC.

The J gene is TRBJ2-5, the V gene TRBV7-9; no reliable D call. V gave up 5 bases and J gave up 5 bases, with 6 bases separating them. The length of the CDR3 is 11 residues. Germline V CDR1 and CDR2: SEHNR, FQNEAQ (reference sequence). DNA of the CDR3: TGTGCCAGCAGCCCAATGGAGACCCAGTACTTC. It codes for CASSPMETQYF.

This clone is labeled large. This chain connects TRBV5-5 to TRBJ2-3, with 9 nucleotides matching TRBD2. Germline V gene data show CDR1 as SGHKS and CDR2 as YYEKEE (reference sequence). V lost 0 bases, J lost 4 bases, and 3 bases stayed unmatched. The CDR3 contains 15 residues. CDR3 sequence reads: CASSLELAGADTQYF. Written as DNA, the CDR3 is TGTGCCAGCAGCTTGGAACTAGCGGGCGCAGATACGCAGTATTTT.

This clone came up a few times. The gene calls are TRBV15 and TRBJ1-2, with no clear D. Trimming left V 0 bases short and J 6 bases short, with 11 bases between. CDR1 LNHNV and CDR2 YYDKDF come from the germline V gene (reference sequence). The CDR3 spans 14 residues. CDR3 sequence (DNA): TGTGCCACCAGCAGAGATTCTTTGAGTAATGGCTACACCTTC. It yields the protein CATSRDSLSNGYTF.

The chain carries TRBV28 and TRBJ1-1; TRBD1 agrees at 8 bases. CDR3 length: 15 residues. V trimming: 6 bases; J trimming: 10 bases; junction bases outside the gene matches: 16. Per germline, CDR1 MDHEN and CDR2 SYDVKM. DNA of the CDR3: TGTGCCAGCAGCCTTGACAGGGGTGTAGGTTTCGGAGCTTTCTTT. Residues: CASSLDRGVGFGAFF.

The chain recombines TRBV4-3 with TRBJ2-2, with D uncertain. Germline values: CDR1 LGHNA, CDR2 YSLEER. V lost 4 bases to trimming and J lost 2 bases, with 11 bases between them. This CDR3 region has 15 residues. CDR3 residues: CASSRAYSNTGELFF. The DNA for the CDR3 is TGCGCCAGCAGCCGCGCATACTCTAACACCGGGGAGCTGTTTTTT.

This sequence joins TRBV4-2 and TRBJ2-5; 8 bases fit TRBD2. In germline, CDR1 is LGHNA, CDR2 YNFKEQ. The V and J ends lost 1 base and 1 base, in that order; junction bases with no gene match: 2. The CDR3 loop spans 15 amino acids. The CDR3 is CASSQVLAVQETQYF. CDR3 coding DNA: TGTGCCAGCAGCCAAGTACTAGCGGTCCAAGAGACCCAGTACTTC.

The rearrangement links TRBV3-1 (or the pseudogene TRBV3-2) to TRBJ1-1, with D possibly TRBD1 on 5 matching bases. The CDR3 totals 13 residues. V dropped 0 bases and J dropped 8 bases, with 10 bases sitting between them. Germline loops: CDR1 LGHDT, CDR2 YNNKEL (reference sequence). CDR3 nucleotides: TGTGCCAGCAGCCAAGATGGAAGACAGGAAGCTTTCTTT. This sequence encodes CASSQDGRQEAFF.

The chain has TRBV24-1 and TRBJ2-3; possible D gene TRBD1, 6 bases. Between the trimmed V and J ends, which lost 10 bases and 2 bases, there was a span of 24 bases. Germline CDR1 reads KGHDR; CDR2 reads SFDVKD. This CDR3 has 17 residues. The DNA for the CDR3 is TGTGCCACTCACCTGGGTCTGAAGGGGGTTCCCACAGATACGCAGTATTTT. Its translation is CATHLGLKGVPTDTQYF.

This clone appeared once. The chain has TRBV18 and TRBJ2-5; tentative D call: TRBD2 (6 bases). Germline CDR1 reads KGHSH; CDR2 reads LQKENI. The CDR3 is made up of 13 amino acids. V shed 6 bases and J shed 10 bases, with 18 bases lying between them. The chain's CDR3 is CASSSAAGRRQYF. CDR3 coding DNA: TGTGCCAGCTCCTCGGCCGCGGGAAGACGCCAGTACTTC.

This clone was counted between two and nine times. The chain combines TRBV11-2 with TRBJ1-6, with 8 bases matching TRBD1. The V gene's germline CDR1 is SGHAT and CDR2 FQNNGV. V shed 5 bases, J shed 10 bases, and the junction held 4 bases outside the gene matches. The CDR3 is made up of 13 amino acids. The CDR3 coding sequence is TGTGCCAGCAGCGGACAGGGTGGATCACCCCTCCACTTT. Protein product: CASSGQGGSPLHF.

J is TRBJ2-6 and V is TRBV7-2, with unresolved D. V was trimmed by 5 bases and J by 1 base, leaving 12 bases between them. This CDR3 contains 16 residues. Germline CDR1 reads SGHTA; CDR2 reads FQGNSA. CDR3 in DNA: TGTGCCAGCAGCCCCCGAGTTTTGTCTGGGGCCAACGTCCTGACTTTC. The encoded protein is CASSPRVLSGANVLTF.

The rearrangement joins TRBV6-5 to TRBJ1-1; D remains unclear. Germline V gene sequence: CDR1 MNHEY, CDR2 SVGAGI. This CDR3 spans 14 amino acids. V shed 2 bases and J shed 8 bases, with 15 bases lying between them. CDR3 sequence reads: CASSYRTGETEAFF. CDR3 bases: TGTGCCAGCAGTTACCGAACCGGGGAGACAGAAGCTTTCTTT.

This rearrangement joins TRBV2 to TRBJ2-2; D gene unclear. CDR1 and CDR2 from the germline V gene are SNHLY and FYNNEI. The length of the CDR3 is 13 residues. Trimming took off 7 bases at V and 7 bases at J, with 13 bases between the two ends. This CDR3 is CASTVPRGGELFF. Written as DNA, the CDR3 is TGTGCCAGCACGGTACCACGCGGCGGGGAGCTGTTTTTT. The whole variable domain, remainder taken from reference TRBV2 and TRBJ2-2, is EPEVTQTPSHQVTQMGQEVILRCVPISNHLYFYWYRQILGQKVEFLVSFYNNEISEKSEIFDDQFSVERPDGSNFTLKIRSTKLEDSAMYFCASTVPRGGELFFGEGSRLTVL.

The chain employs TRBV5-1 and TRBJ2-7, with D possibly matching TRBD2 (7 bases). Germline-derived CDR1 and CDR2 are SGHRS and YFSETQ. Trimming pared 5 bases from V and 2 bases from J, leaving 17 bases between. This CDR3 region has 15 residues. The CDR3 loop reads CASSLRAGTTYEQYF. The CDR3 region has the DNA TGCGCCAGCAGTTTACGAGCGGGGACAACCTACGAGCAGTACTTC. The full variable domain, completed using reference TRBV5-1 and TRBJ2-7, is KAGVTQTPRYLIKTRGQQVTLSCSPISGHRSVSWYQQTPGQGLQFLFEYFSETQRNKGNFPGRFSGRQFSNSRSEMNVSTLELGDSALYLCASSLRAGTTYEQYFGPGTRLTVT.